These T cell receptor beta chains were read from a single sample in a study of OX40 agonist ivuxolimab in advanced cancers. The assay was immunoSEQ multiplex PCR, and TCRdb's table has in-frame clones only and misses some. This sample has some 14,000 clones, with approximately 84% found just once. The input for sequencing was CD4+ or CD8+ T cells sorted from blood, taken in a trial of the OX40 agonist ivuxolimab. The receptors here all came from an adult with an advanced solid tumor such as melanoma, head and neck, liver or kidney cancer. Each CDR3 is given with its conserved first and last residue. D genes are given only for firm matches. Not every row has a clone size; where given, it reads once, few, many or a size class.

v_call	d_call	clone_size	j_call	cdr3_aa	cdr3_nt
TRBV7-9	TRBD2	NA	TRBJ2-1	CASTITGGAEQFF	TGTGCCAGCACCATCACGGGGGGAGCGGAGCAGTTCTTC
TRBV6-6	NA	NA	TRBJ1-1	CASSYIGEAFF	TGTGCCAGCAGTTACATCGGTGAAGCTTTCTTT
TRBV11-2	NA	NA	TRBJ2-1	CASSPSWEEYNEQFF	TGTGCCAGCAGCCCCTCCTGGGAGGAATACAATGAGCAGTTCTTC
TRBV10-3	NA	NA	TRBJ1-4	CAISEAGHSSNNEKLFF	TGTGCCATCAGTGAGGCGGGACACAGCTCGAATAATGAAAAACTGTTTTTT
TRBV7-3	NA	NA	TRBJ2-3	CASSLGDKKVDTQYF	TGTGCCAGCAGCTTAGGGGACAAGAAGGTAGATACGCAGTATTTT
TRBV6-9	NA	NA	TRBJ2-7	CASSYQGFHEQYF	TGTGCCAGCAGTTACCAAGGGTTCCACGAGCAGTACTTC
TRBV5-8	TRBD2	NA	TRBJ2-5	CASSYPTSGRAETQYF	TGTGCCAGCAGCTACCCGACTAGCGGGAGGGCTGAGACCCAGTACTTC
TRBV11-2	TRBD1	NA	TRBJ2-3	CASSSKGQGTDTQYF	TGTGCCAGCAGCTCGAAGGGACAGGGAACAGATACGCAGTATTTT
TRBV7-9	NA	NA	TRBJ2-2	CASTSTGGTGELFF	TGTGCCAGCACCTCTACCGGGGGTACCGGGGAGCTGTTTTTT
TRBV28	NA	NA	TRBJ2-7	CASRPRTYSYEQYF	TGTGCCAGCAGACCCCGGACCTACTCCTACGAGCAGTACTTC
TRBV30	NA	NA	TRBJ1-5	CAWSVTNQPQHF	TGTGCCTGGAGTGTTACCAATCAGCCCCAGCATTTT
TRBV2	NA	NA	TRBJ2-7	CASSPGIAYEQYF	TGTGCCAGCAGTCCGGGAATCGCTTACGAGCAGTACTTC
TRBV20-1	NA	NA	TRBJ1-2	CSAAERYGYTF	TGCAGTGCTGCCGAGCGCTATGGCTACACCTTC
TRBV7-6	NA	once	TRBJ2-7	CASSSTRAFHEQYF	TGTGCCAGCAGCTCGACGAGGGCCTTCCACGAGCAGTACTTC
TRBV9	NA	NA	TRBJ1-5	CASSVEPPTDDSNQPQHF	TGTGCCAGCAGCGTAGAGCCCCCCACCGACGATAGCAATCAGCCCCAGCATTTT
TRBV6-1	NA	NA	TRBJ1-1	CASSTEAFF	TGTGCCAGCAGCACTGAAGCTTTCTTT
TRBV19	NA	NA	TRBJ1-6	CARRSSRQDSYNSPLHF	TGTGCCAGACGCAGTAGCAGGCAAGACTCCTATAATTCACCCCTCCACTTT
TRBV7-9	NA	few	TRBJ2-5	CASSLDPVETQYF	TGTGCCAGCAGCTTAGATCCTGTAGAGACCCAGTACTTC
TRBV9	TRBD2	NA	TRBJ2-3	CASSPFEREDTDTQYF	TGTGCCAGCAGCCCCTTTGAGCGGGAGGACACAGATACGCAGTATTTT
TRBV9	NA	once	TRBJ2-1	CASSATLSGNEQFF	TGTGCCAGCAGCGCTACCCTTAGCGGAAACGAGCAGTTCTTC
TRBV9	TRBD1	NA	TRBJ1-1	CASSVEPGGTAEAFF	TGTGCCAGCAGCGTAGAACCAGGGGGAACCGCTGAAGCTTTCTTT
TRBV19	TRBD2	NA	TRBJ2-7	CASGGGNRYEQYF	TGTGCCAGCGGGGGGGGGAATCGGTACGAGCAGTACTTC
TRBV6-5	NA	NA	TRBJ2-7	CASSKGSSLEQYF	TGTGCCAGCAGTAAGGGCTCTTCTCTCGAGCAGTACTTC
TRBV1	NA	NA	TRBJ2-5	CTSSQARGGETQYF	TGCACCAGCAGCCAAGCTAGGGGGGGGGAGACCCAGTACTTC
TRBV7-9	TRBD1	NA	TRBJ2-7	CASSLAPRTGHSYEQYF	TGTGCCAGCAGCTTAGCCCCGCGGACAGGGCACTCCTACGAGCAGTACTTC
TRBV9	NA	NA	TRBJ2-2	CASSVHAGWSMDSGELFF	TGTGCCAGCAGCGTACACGCCGGTTGGAGTATGGACTCCGGGGAGCTGTTTTTT
TRBV7-8	TRBD1	few	TRBJ2-1	CASSSTIGQGSYNEQFF	TGTGCCAGCAGCTCAACCATAGGACAGGGGTCCTACAATGAGCAGTTCTTC
TRBV9	TRBD2	NA	TRBJ2-5	CASSVSGGARETQYF	TGTGCCAGCAGCGTTAGCGGGGGGGCGAGGGAGACCCAGTACTTC
TRBV27	TRBD2	few	TRBJ2-7	CASRSRLAGGYEQYF	TGTGCCAGCAGATCCCGACTAGCGGGAGGCTACGAGCAGTACTTC
TRBV7-2	TRBD2	NA	TRBJ2-7	CASSAHSGTSGKSYEQYF	TGTGCCAGCAGCGCGCACTCCGGGACTAGCGGGAAGTCCTACGAGCAGTACTTC
TRBV11-3	NA	once	TRBJ2-2	CASSSDSTGELFF	TGTGCCAGCAGCTCCGATAGCACCGGGGAGCTGTTTTTT
TRBV28	NA	NA	TRBJ2-2	CATASLRRGTGELFF	TGTGCCACCGCCTCATTGCGTCGCGGCACCGGGGAGCTGTTTTTT
TRBV28	NA	NA	TRBJ2-1	CASSLGRHVYNEQFF	TGTGCCAGCAGTTTAGGTCGGCACGTTTACAATGAGCAGTTCTTC
TRBV6-6	TRBD1	once	TRBJ1-1	CASTRPTGMNTEAFF	TGTGCCAGCACCCGCCCGACAGGGATGAACACTGAAGCTTTCTTT
TRBV6-5	NA	NA	TRBJ2-2	CASSYSPLLATGELFF	TGTGCCAGCAGTTACTCTCCCCTCCTAGCCACCGGGGAGCTGTTTTTT
TRBV7-9	TRBD2	medium-sized	TRBJ2-1	CASSLILAGTDEQFF	TGTGCCAGCAGCTTAATACTAGCGGGAACGGATGAGCAGTTCTTC
TRBV7-6	TRBD1	NA	TRBJ1-1	CASSVGTGRTEAFF	TGTGCCAGCAGCGTTGGGACAGGGAGGACTGAAGCTTTCTTT
TRBV27	TRBD1	NA	TRBJ1-2	CASSFSTGADGYTF	TGTGCCAGCAGTTTCTCAACAGGGGCAGATGGCTACACCTTC
TRBV7-9	TRBD2	NA	TRBJ2-1	CASSLFLAGGNEQFF	TGTGCCAGCAGCTTATTTCTAGCGGGGGGCAATGAGCAGTTCTTC
TRBV7-6	TRBD1	NA	TRBJ1-1	CASSLIVGTAAEAFF	TGTGCCAGCAGCCTAATAGTCGGGACAGCCGCTGAAGCTTTCTTT
TRBV5-4	TRBD1	few	TRBJ1-1	CASSQQGPEAFF	TGTGCCAGCAGCCAACAGGGGCCTGAAGCTTTCTTT
TRBV9	NA	NA	TRBJ2-1	CASSVANEQFF	TGTGCCAGCAGCGTAGCCAATGAGCAGTTCTTC
TRBV6-6	NA	NA	TRBJ2-5	CASSYYVLGWETQYF	TGTGCCAGCAGTTACTATGTCCTGGGGTGGGAGACCCAGTACTTC
TRBV18	TRBD2	NA	TRBJ2-2	CASSPTPGLAVTGELFF	TGTGCCAGCTCGCCTACCCCGGGACTAGCGGTCACCGGGGAGCTGTTTTTT